The T cell receptor beta chain described here comes from a study of blood T cell repertoires in COVID-19. Trimming removed 2 bases at V and 4 bases at J, with 11 bases between. CDR1 is SQVTM, CDR2 ANQGSEA, per germline. The CDR3 is 13 amino acids. Original analysis: Estimation of nucleated cell counts was performed using reference gene primer amplification. Method: immunoSEQ multiplex PCR; TCRdb's copy keeps in-frame clones and lacks some. That table is the source of V, J and clone size, and D and trimming were worked out from the DNA. The sample includes roughly 440,000 clones, about 87% of them seen just once. The Seattle patients joined while their infection was active and were tracked longitudinally afterward.

The sample taken for sequencing was peripheral blood. The chain employs TRBV29-1 and TRBJ1-2, with no clear D. The sequence came from a woman between 45 and 60 years old with COVID-19, enrolled during active disease. CDR3 residues: CSVESRSSYGYTF. The CDR3 DNA reads as TGCAGCGTTGAAAGTCGGAGCTCCTATGGCTACACCTTC. Looking up the rest from reference TRBV29-1 and TRBJ1-2 gives the full variable domain: SAVISQKPSRDICQRGTSLTIQCQVDSQVTMMFWYRQQPGQSLTLIATANQGSEATYESGFVIDKFPISRPNLTFSTLTVSNMSPEDSSIYLCSVESRSSYGYTFGSGTRLTVV.